Each of the 17 T cell receptor beta chains below was sequenced from the same sample in a study of CD8 T cells in ankylosing spondylitis. Each CDR3 protein gets one entry after TCRdb re-called the 5' RACE reads with MiXCR. The data show approximately 42,000 distinct CDR3 sequences, with about 10% seen just once and about 1.4% held by the top ten. What was sequenced was blood, either unsorted or a sorted T cell fraction (not recorded which). These TCRs come from a male donor with ankylosing spondylitis or in good health (not recorded which).

The V gene is TRBV18, the J gene TRBJ1-1; D uncertain. The V end was cut by 3 bases, the J end by 1 base, with 12 bases between. Looked up from germline, CDR1 is KGHSH and CDR2 is LQKENI. The CDR3 is made up of 15 amino acids. CDR3 sequence: CASSPAGRQNTEAFF. CDR3 bases: TGTGCCAGCTCACCGGCGGGGAGACAGAACACTGAAGCTTTCTTT.

This clonotype was detected only once. This could be a read error, since a much larger clone is one nucleotide away. The V gene is TRBV4-2, the J gene TRBJ1-5, with D possibly TRBD1 on 5 matching bases. There are 14 residues in the CDR3. Germline CDR1 is LGHNA and CDR2 is YNFKEQ. For the CDR3, the DNA is TGTGCCAGCATCCAAGTGACAGAGAATCAGCCCCAGCATTTT. Translated, it gives CASIQVTENQPQHF.

This clonotype was detected many times. J is TRBJ1-2 and V is TRBV29-1; 8 bases are a match to TRBD1. The CDR3 extends over 13 amino acids. In germline, CDR1 is SQVTM, CDR2 ANQGSEA. With V trimmed by 7 bases and J by 2 bases, 6 bases remained unmatched. The CDR3 here is CSALQGENYGYTF. The CDR3 nucleotides read TGCAGCGCACTACAGGGGGAGAACTATGGCTACACCTTC.

At least ten counts were recorded for this clonotype. The chain couples TRBV15 to TRBJ2-1, with TRBD1 identical over 9 bases. The CDR3 consists of 15 residues. The J segment lost 1 base and the V segment lost 4 bases, leaving 2 bases of the junction unmatched. Germline CDR1 LNHNV, CDR2 YYDKDF (reference sequence). CDR3 residues: CATSIGTGSYNEQFF. In DNA, the CDR3 is TGTGCCACCAGCATAGGGACAGGGTCCTACAATGAGCAGTTCTTC.

This clonotype was found many times. V is TRBV12-3 or TRBV12-4 and J is TRBJ2-1; D tentatively fits TRBD1 or TRBD2 (5 bases each). V shed 4 bases and J shed 3 bases, with 13 bases lying between them. This CDR3 has 15 residues. The CDR3 loop is CASSWGSAGYNEQFF. CDR3 nucleotide sequence: TGTGCCAGCAGTTGGGGGTCGGCGGGCTACAATGAGCAGTTCTTC.

This clonotype was counted at least ten times. The rearrangement joins TRBV7-8 to TRBJ1-5, with D hard to call. Deletions cut 1 base from V and 7 bases from J, with 8 bases between. The CDR3 is 13 residues long. Per the germline V gene, CDR1 is SGHVS and CDR2 is FQNEAQ. CDR3 coding DNA: TGTGCCAGCAGCTTAGTGTCTGGCCAGCCCCAGCATTTT. Protein: CASSLVSGQPQHF.

This clonotype was counted once. A much larger clone lies one base from this, so it may be a read error. This chain links TRBV5-1 with TRBJ2-6; possibly TRBD1 for D (5 bases). Germline CDR1 is SGHRS and CDR2 is YFSETQ. Trimming took 5 bases from V and 0 from J, leaving 12 bases between them. This CDR3 region has 16 residues. In DNA form, the CDR3 reads TGCGCCAGCAGACTTACAGGCTTCTCTGGGGCCAACGTCCTGACTTTC. Amino acid sequence: CASRLTGFSGANVLTF.

In this sample, this clonotype turned up many times. The chain couples TRBV5-1 to TRBJ1-1, with D possibly matching TRBD1 (6 bases). CDR1 is SGHRS and CDR2 is YFSETQ in the germline V gene. V lost 5 bases to trimming and J lost 2 bases, with 19 bases between them. This CDR3 comprises 16 residues. DNA of the CDR3: TGCGCCAGCAGTCCGGGACCGAGGGGGGCAAACACTGAAGCTTTCTTT. Translating it yields CASSPGPRGANTEAFF. The complete variable domain, with remaining parts taken from reference TRBV5-1 and TRBJ1-1, reads KAGVTQTPRYLIKTRGQQVTLSCSPISGHRSVSWYQQTPGQGLQFLFEYFSETQRNKGNFPGRFSGRQFSNSRSEMNVSTLELGDSALYLCASSPGPRGANTEAFFGQGTRLTVV.

In this sample, this clonotype turned up many times. This chain links TRBV12-3 or TRBV12-4 with TRBJ2-3, with 8 bases that match TRBD1. The V gene end was trimmed by 6 bases and the J gene end by 1 base; junction bases not matched to a gene: 12. The CDR3 is made up of 17 amino acids. This chain's CDR3 is CASSYLVTGGGTDTQYF. As DNA, the CDR3 is TGTGCCAGCAGCTATCTCGTTACAGGGGGTGGCACAGATACGCAGTATTTT.

This clonotype was picked up many times. This chain uses TRBV12-3 or TRBV12-4 with TRBJ2-2; unclear D gene. Between the trimmed V and J ends, which lost 3 bases and 0 bases, there was a span of 8 bases. This CDR3 spans 15 amino acids. CDR3 coding DNA: TGTGCCAGCAGTTTCGGTCCCGCGAACACCGGGGAGCTGTTTTTT. Protein: CASSFGPANTGELFF.

At least ten counts were recorded for this clonotype. The chain combines TRBV10-3 with TRBJ1-1; no firm D call. V lost 2 bases to trimming and J lost 1 base, with 20 bases between them. The CDR3 totals 18 residues. Germline CDR1 ENHRY, CDR2 SYGVKD. CDR3 coding DNA: TGTGCCATCAGTGAGAATTTTGGCGGGAACTTGGGGAACACTGAAGCTTTCTTT. Translating it yields CAISENFGGNLGNTEAFF.

The V call is TRBV20-1, the J call TRBJ1-4; 8 nucleotides match TRBD1. The CDR3 has 13 amino acids. Germline trimming cut 5 bases from V and 7 bases from J; bases unmatched to any gene: 6. Germline V gene sequence: CDR1 DFQATT, CDR2 SNEGSKA (reference sequence). CDR3 nucleotides: TGCAGTGCTTTGGACAGGGCGCGTGAAAAACTGTTTTTT. Translated, it gives CSALDRAREKLFF.

The sample holds many counts of this clonotype. This sequence joins TRBV5-1 and TRBJ1-4; D is undetermined. Germline assignment: CDR1 SGHRS and CDR2 YFSETQ. V shed 0 bases and J shed 0 bases, with 6 bases lying between them. This CDR3 spans 15 amino acids. The CDR3: CASSLDGATNEKLFF. The CDR3 DNA is TGCGCCAGCAGCTTGGATGGGGCAACTAATGAAAAACTGTTTTTT.

The chain has TRBV5-1 and TRBJ1-1, with D possibly TRBD1 on 5 matching bases. The germline V gene has CDR1 SGHRS and CDR2 YFSETQ. There are 15 residues in the CDR3. V was pared by 6 bases and J by 6 bases, with 21 bases between. As DNA, the CDR3 is TGCGCCAGCAACTCCGGGGAGGCACGGGACGCTGAAGCTTTCTTT. Protein product: CASNSGEARDAEAFF.

This clonotype came up many times. The chain uses TRBV12-3 or TRBV12-4 and TRBJ1-4; TRBD1 agrees at 7 bases. The CDR3 is 14 residues long. The V and J ends lost 6 bases and 5 bases, in that order; junction bases with no gene match: 6. CDR3 bases: TGTGCCAGCAGGCGCGGGACAGAGAATGAAAAACTGTTTTTT. Translation gives CASRRGTENEKLFF.

This clonotype came up many times. The V and J genes are TRBV2 and TRBJ2-7; D is perhaps TRBD1 (5 bases). V was clipped by 5 bases and J by 2 bases, with 16 bases between them. CDR3 size: 15 residues. In germline, CDR1 is SNHLY, CDR2 FYNNEI. The CDR3 region has the DNA TGTGCCAGCAGTCCTTTCCAGGGAAGGGCCTACGAGCAGTACTTC. Translated, it gives CASSPFQGRAYEQYF.

CDR3 coding DNA: TGCGCCAGCAGCTGGGGGCGCGACGGAGGGGAGCTGTTTTTT. Its translation is CASSWGRDGGELFF. This rearrangement joins TRBV5-1 to TRBJ2-2; possible D gene TRBD1, 6 bases. With 3 bases removed from V and 8 bases from J, the gap between germline ends came to 14 bases. Germline V CDR1 and CDR2: SGHRS, YFSETQ. This CDR3 has 14 amino acids.